These 20 T cell receptor beta chains were sequenced from one sample in a study of beta chain features in type 1 diabetes (dated by TCRdb to about 2018). Broad study findings and their caveats: Type 1 diabetes patients showed a moderate but significant shortening of TCRB CDR3 length in all four CD4+ subsets.

These receptors' antigens are unknown. The library was generated by the immunoSEQ multiplex PCR assay. All of the isolated RNA was reverse transcribed with the High Capacity cDNA Reverse Transcription Kit, so expressed TCRB transcripts were sequenced. The table was pulled from immuneACCESS by TCRdb, which kept in-frame rearrangements only. Such tables lose some clones; where checked, under half of the loss comes from unresolved V genes, and the rest has no known cause. The sample table holds 330,000 or so clones, of which over 10% were seen once. The ten largest clones add up to about 0.01% of the sample. The sample taken for sequencing was naive CD4+ T cells from blood. The sample's cell subset or site label, decoded: true naive CD4+ T cells. The receptors derive from a woman between 18 and 29 years old with type 1 diabetes.

The chain carries TRBV4-3 and TRBJ1-5, with TRBD1 identical over 9 bases. In germline, CDR1 is LGHNA, CDR2 YSLEER. V lost 5 bases, J lost 6 bases, and 2 bases stayed unmatched. The CDR3 sequence is 13 residues long. The CDR3 spells CASSVQGAQPQHF. CDR3 nucleotides: TGCGCCAGCAGCGTACAGGGGGCTCAGCCCCAGCATTTT.

This clone turned up a few times. The gene calls are TRBV7-2 and TRBJ2-1; 8 bases match TRBD2. The CDR3 is made up of 18 amino acids. V lost 5 bases, J lost 1 base, and 13 bases stayed unmatched. Germline assignment: CDR1 SGHTA and CDR2 FQGNSA. The DNA of the CDR3 is TGTGCCAGCAGCCCCCGTTCTGTGGCGGGGGGTTCCTACAATGAGCAGTTCTTC. Its translation is CASSPRSVAGGSYNEQFF.

The chain links TRBV7-9 to TRBJ1-1; 7 nucleotides line up with TRBD1. CDR3 length: 14 residues. CDR1 is SEHNR, CDR2 FQNEAQ, per germline (reference sequence). The trim removed 5 bases at V and 6 bases at J, leaving 9 bases unmatched. In DNA, the CDR3 is TGTGCCAGCAGCAAAAACAACAGGGGCTCTGAAGCTTTCTTT. Protein: CASSKNNRGSEAFF.

The J gene is TRBJ2-7, the V gene TRBV28; possibly TRBD1 for D (6 bases). CDR1 and CDR2 (germline): MDHEN, SYDVKM. The ends were cut back, 4 bases at V and 1 base at J, with 14 bases in the middle. The CDR3 extends over 15 amino acids. The CDR3 nucleotides read TGTGCCAGCAGTTCCCCAGGGGCGCTTTCCTACGAGCAGTACTTC. This gives the protein CASSSPGALSYEQYF.

Only a few counts were recorded for this clone. This rearrangement joins TRBV4-3 to TRBJ1-5, with TRBD1 as a possible D gene (6 bases). V shed 0 bases and J shed 6 bases, with 12 bases lying between them. CDR1 is LGHNA and CDR2 is YSLEER in the germline V gene. The CDR3 is 15 residues long. CDR3 amino acids: CASSQDSGGPQPQHF. CDR3 DNA: TGCGCCAGCAGCCAAGATTCGGGGGGGCCTCAGCCCCAGCATTTT.

The chain has TRBV12-5 and TRBJ1-1; possibly TRBD1 for D (5 bases). The V and J ends lost 3 bases and 3 bases respectively, with 8 bases between them. Germline lookup yields CDR1 LGHNT and CDR2 FRNRAP. The CDR3 runs to 13 residues. The CDR3 DNA reads TGTGCTAGTGGTTTACGGGGGGACACTGAAGCTTTCTTT. Encoded protein: CASGLRGDTEAFF.

This chain joins TRBV4-2 and TRBJ2-1; 9 bases match TRBD2. This CDR3 region has 15 residues. With V trimmed by 4 bases and J by 8 bases, 9 bases remained unmatched. Per the germline V gene, CDR1 is LGHNA and CDR2 is YNFKEQ. CDR3 protein: CASSLFSGSGDEQFF. The CDR3 nucleotides read TGTGCCAGCAGCCTTTTTAGCGGGAGTGGTGATGAGCAGTTCTTC.

The chain couples TRBV11-3 to TRBJ2-7; weak D call: TRBD1 (5 bases). Between the trimmed V and J ends, which lost 5 bases and 6 bases, there was a span of 17 bases. This CDR3 has 14 residues. Germline V gene sequence: CDR1 SGHNT, CDR2 YENEEA. The CDR3 sequence is CASSPAPGFSEQYF. The DNA for the CDR3 is TGTGCCAGCAGCCCCGCTCCAGGGTTTTCCGAGCAGTACTTC.

In DNA, the CDR3 is TGTGCCACCAGCAGAGGGACTAGCGGAGGGGAGACCCAGTACTTC. It codes for CATSRGTSGGETQYF. V is TRBV15 and J is TRBJ2-5; 10 bases fit TRBD2. V was pared by 1 base and J by 5 bases, with 4 bases of the junction left unmatched. The CDR3 runs 15 residues. CDR1 and CDR2 from the germline V gene are LNHNV and YYDKDF (reference sequence).

The chain uses TRBV6-5 and TRBJ2-1; no reliable D call. Germline assignment: CDR1 MNHEY and CDR2 SVGAGI. The CDR3 consists of 12 residues. V lost 1 base and J 8 bases, leaving 6 bases between the germline ends. The DNA for the CDR3 is TGTGCCAGCAGTTACTTTGCAGATGAGCAGTTCTTC. This translates into CASSYFADEQFF.

This sequence joins TRBV5-4 and TRBJ2-1; D is ambiguous. Per the germline V gene, CDR1 is SGHNT and CDR2 is YYREEE (reference sequence). The ends were cut back, 1 base at V and 6 bases at J, with 5 bases in the middle. The CDR3 is made up of 12 amino acids. The CDR3 DNA follows: TGTGCCAGCAGCTTGCCCTCCAATGAGCAGTTCTTC. It specifies CASSLPSNEQFF.

J is TRBJ2-7 and V is TRBV5-1; 11 bases are a match to TRBD1. Per germline, CDR1 SGHRS and CDR2 YFSETQ. CDR3 length: 15 amino acids. Trimming removed 2 bases from V and 0 bases from J; junction bases left unmatched: 1. The CDR3 is CASSFGTGGSYEQYF. In nucleotides, the CDR3 is TGCGCCAGCAGCTTTGGGACAGGGGGCTCCTACGAGCAGTACTTC.

V and J are TRBV28 and TRBJ1-2; D is ambiguous. CDR3 length equals 12 residues. Germline V lookup: CDR1 MDHEN, CDR2 SYDVKM. V lost 1 base, J lost 6 bases, and 6 bases lay in between. In DNA, the CDR3 is TGTGCCAGCAGTTTATTGCGGGATGGCTACACCTTC. Translated, it gives CASSLLRDGYTF.

This chain links TRBV27 with TRBJ1-2, with D maybe TRBD1 (5 bases). Germline V lookup: CDR1 MNHEY, CDR2 SMNVEV (reference sequence). V lost 5 bases and J 4 bases, leaving 14 bases between the germline ends. This CDR3 has 14 amino acids. CDR3 loop: CASSGRSGRYGYTF. The CDR3 DNA reads as TGTGCCAGCAGTGGTCGTTCAGGGCGCTATGGCTACACCTTC.

In this sample, this clone turned up a few times. The rearrangement joins TRBV7-9 to TRBJ2-5; D ambiguous. The germline V and J ends were trimmed by 3 bases and 3 bases, with 2 bases remaining between them. CDR1 is SEHNR, CDR2 FQNEAQ, per germline (reference sequence). This CDR3 is 11 amino acids long. The CDR3 spells CASSFKETQYF. Written as DNA, the CDR3 is TGTGCCAGCAGCTTCAAAGAGACCCAGTACTTC. Variable domain in full (rest from reference TRBV7-9 and TRBJ2-5): DTGVSQNPRHKITKRGQNVTFRCDPISEHNRLYWYRQTLGQGPEFLTYFQNEAQLEKSRLLSDRFSAERPKGSFSTLEIQRTEQGDSAMYLCASSFKETQYFGPGTRLLVL.

This clone was found a few times. The V call is TRBV18, the J call TRBJ2-3; D is unresolved. V dropped 1 base and J dropped 1 base, with 3 bases sitting between them. Germline loops: CDR1 KGHSH, CDR2 LQKENI. This CDR3 is 13 amino acids long. The CDR3 nucleotides read TGTGCCAGCTCACCACTCGGCACAGATACGCAGTATTTT. Its protein is CASSPLGTDTQYF.

This clone has just a few counts. The sample holds other DNA sequences that translate to the same CDR3. This chain links TRBV5-1 with TRBJ1-1; D unclear. Per the germline V gene, CDR1 is SGHRS and CDR2 is YFSETQ. The CDR3 loop spans 13 amino acids. V shed 4 bases and J shed 1 base, with 8 bases lying between them. CDR3 nucleotide sequence: TGCGCCAGCAGCCTTACGGGGAACACTGAAGCTTTCTTT. It yields the protein CASSLTGNTEAFF.

DNA of the CDR3: TGTGCCAGCTCAAAGGCGGGAGCTGGGAATGAGCAGTTCTTC. This gives the protein CASSKAGAGNEQFF. This chain connects TRBV18 to TRBJ2-1; 7 bases fit TRBD2. The CDR3 totals 14 residues. V was clipped by 5 bases and J by 7 bases; unmatched bases: 8. Germline V lookup: CDR1 KGHSH, CDR2 LQKENI. The whole variable domain, remainder taken from reference TRBV18 and TRBJ2-1, is NAGVMQNPRHLVRRRGQEARLRCSPMKGHSHVYWYRQLPEEGLKFMVYLQKENIIDESGMPKERFSAEFPKEGPSILRIQQVVRGDSAAYFCASSKAGAGNEQFFGPGTRLTVL.

This chain links TRBV21-1 with TRBJ2-1; the table's D gene call, TRBD1, was not cross checked with the DNA. TRBV21-1 is tagged as a pseudogene. CDR3 size: 14 residues. This CDR3 is CASTAGQGNNEQFF. Written as DNA, the CDR3 is TGTGCCAGCACCGCGGGACAGGGGAACAATGAGCAGTTCTTC.

This clone was picked up a small number of times. The genes are TRBV28 and TRBJ2-1; 13 bases map to TRBD2. CDR1 is MDHEN and CDR2 is SYDVKM in the germline V gene. Trimming removed 5 bases from V and 7 bases from J; junction bases left unmatched: 11. This CDR3 has 17 amino acids. The DNA of the CDR3 is TGTGCCAGCAGTCCCCGTTTGACTAGCGGGAGGAAGAATGAGCAGTTCTTC. Translation gives CASSPRLTSGRKNEQFF.